The clone carrying this TCR beta chain was seen a handful of times. Its antigen is unknown. The germline gives CDR1 MRHNA, CDR2 SNTAGT. The length of the CDR3 is 14 residues. The trim removed 11 bases at V and 5 bases at J, leaving 9 bases unmatched. The sample comes from a study of T-cell memory formation after mild COVID-19. Study overall: Across donors, TCR clusters were largely donor specific. Study outcomes and limitations: The authors did not confirm SARS-CoV-2 specificity of second-wave clones peaking day 37. Clones shrinking from day 15 to 85 showed even CD4/CD8 mixes; later expanders tilted CD4+.

Constant-segment-primed 5'RACE gave TCR alpha and TCR beta cDNA libraries with sample barcodes and UMIs. TCRdb analysed the 5' RACE reads with MiXCR anew, one entry per CDR3 protein. The table lists around 320,000 distinct CDR3 sequences, over 25% of them singletons. The sequenced material came from PBMCs or a T cell subset sorted from them (not recorded which). This rearrangement joins TRBV6-4 to TRBJ2-1; 10 nucleotides agree with TRBD2. The TCR comes from an adult woman who had mild COVID-19 (a few samples of this study predate the infection). Cell type and time point are not known. The CDR3 DNA follows: TGTGCCTTCAAAAGCGGGAGGGGAGACAATGAGCAGTTCTTC. Translation: CAFKSGRGDNEQFF.